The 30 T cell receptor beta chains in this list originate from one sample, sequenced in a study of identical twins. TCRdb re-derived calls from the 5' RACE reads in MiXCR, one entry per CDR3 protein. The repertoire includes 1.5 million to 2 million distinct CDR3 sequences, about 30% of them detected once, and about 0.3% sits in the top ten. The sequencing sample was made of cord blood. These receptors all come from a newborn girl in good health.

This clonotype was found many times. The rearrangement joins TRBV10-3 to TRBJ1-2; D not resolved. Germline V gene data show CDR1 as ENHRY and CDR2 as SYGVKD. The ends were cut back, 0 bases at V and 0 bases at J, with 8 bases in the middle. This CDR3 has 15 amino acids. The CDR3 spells CAISESGRANYGYTF. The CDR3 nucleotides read TGTGCCATCAGTGAGTCGGGTCGAGCTAACTATGGCTACACCTTC.

CDR3 sequence reads: CSVETSREPYEQYF. The CDR3 nucleotides are TGCAGTGTCGAGACTAGCCGGGAGCCCTACGAGCAGTACTTC. The rearrangement uses TRBV20-1 and TRBJ2-7; 7 bases fit TRBD2. The CDR3 is 14 amino acids. Germline CDR1 DFQATT, CDR2 SNEGSKA (reference sequence). The V gene end was trimmed by 7 bases and the J gene end by 2 bases; junction bases not matched to a gene: 11.

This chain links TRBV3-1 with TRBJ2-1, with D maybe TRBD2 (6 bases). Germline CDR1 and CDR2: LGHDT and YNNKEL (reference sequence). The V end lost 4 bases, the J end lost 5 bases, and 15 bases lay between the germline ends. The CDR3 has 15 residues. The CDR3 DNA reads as TGTGCCAGCAGCCCCTCGGGCGGGGCTCACAATGAGCAGTTCTTC. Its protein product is CASSPSGGAHNEQFF.

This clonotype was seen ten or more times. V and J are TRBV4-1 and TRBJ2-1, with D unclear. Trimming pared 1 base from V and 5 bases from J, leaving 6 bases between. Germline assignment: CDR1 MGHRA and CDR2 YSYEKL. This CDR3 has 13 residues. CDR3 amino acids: CASSQAGDNEQFF. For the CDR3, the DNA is TGCGCCAGCAGCCAAGCTGGTGACAATGAGCAGTTCTTC.

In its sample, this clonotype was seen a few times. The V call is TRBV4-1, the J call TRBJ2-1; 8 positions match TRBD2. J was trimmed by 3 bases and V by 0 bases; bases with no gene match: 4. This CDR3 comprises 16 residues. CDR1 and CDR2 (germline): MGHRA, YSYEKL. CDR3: CASSQEGTSVYNEQFF. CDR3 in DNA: TGCGCCAGCAGCCAAGAAGGGACTAGTGTCTACAATGAGCAGTTCTTC.

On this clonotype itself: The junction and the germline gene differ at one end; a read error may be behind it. CDR3 sequence reads: CASSQPGLAGSTDAQYF. The CDR3, as DNA: TGCGCCAGCAGCCAGCCCGGACTAGCGGGCAGCACAGATGCGCAGTATTTT. The chain couples TRBV4-1 to TRBJ2-3, with 11 nucleotides matching TRBD2. Germline values: CDR1 MGHRA, CDR2 YSYEKL. There are 17 residues in the CDR3.

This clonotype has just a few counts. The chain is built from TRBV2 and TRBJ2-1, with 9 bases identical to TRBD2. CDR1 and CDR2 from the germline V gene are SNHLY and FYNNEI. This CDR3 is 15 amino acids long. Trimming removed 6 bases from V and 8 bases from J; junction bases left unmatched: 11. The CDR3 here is CASSNRGLAPHEQFF. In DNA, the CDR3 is TGTGCCAGCAGCAACCGGGGACTAGCCCCCCATGAGCAGTTCTTC. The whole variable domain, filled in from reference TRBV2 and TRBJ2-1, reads EPEVTQTPSHQVTQMGQEVILRCVPISNHLYFYWYRQILGQKVEFLVSFYNNEISEKSEIFDDQFSVERPDGSNFTLKIRSTKLEDSAMYFCASSNRGLAPHEQFFGPGTRLTVL.

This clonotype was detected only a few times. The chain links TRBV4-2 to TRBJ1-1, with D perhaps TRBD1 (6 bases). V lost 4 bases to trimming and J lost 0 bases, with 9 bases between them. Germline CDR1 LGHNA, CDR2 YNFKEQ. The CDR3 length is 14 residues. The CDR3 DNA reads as TGTGCCAGCAGCCCAGGGGACCTGAACACTGAAGCTTTCTTT. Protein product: CASSPGDLNTEAFF.

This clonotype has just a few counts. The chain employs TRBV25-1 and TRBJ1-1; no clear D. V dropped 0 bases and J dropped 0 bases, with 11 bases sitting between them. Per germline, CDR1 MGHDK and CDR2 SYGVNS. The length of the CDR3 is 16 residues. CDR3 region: CASSEYEGSMNTEAFF. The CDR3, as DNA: TGTGCCAGCAGTGAATATGAGGGCTCAATGAACACTGAAGCTTTCTTT.

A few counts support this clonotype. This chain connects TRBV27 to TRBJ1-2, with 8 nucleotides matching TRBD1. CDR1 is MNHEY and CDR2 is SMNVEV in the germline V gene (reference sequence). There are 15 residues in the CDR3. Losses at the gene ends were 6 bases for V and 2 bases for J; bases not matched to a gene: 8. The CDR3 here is CASRTSGGENYGYTF. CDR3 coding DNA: TGTGCCAGCAGGACGTCAGGGGGCGAAAACTATGGCTACACCTTC.

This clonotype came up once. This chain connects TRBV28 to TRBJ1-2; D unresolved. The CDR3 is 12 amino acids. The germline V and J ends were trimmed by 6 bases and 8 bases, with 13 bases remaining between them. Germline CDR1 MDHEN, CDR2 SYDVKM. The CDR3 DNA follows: TGTGCCAGCAGGAACAAGGGTAGAGGCTACACCTTC. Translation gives CASRNKGRGYTF.

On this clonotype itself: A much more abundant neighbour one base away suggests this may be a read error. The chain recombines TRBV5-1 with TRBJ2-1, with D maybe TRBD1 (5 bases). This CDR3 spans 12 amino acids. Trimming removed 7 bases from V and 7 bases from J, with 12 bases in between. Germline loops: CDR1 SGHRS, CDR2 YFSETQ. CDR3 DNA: TGCGCCAGCTGCATTACAGGAAATGAGCAGTTCTTC. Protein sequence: CASCITGNEQFF.

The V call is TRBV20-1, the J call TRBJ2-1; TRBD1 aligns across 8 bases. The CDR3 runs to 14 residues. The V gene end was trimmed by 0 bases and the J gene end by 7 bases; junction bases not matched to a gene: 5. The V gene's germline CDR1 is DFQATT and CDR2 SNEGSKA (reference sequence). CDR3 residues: CSARDPRQGNEQFF. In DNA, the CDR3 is TGCAGTGCTAGAGATCCCCGACAGGGGAATGAGCAGTTCTTC.

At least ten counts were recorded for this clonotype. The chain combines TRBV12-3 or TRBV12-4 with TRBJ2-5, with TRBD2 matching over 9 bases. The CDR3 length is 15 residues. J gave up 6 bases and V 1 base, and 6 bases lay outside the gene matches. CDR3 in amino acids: CASSLGGLALKTQYF. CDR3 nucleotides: TGTGCCAGCAGTTTAGGGGGACTAGCTCTGAAGACCCAGTACTTC.

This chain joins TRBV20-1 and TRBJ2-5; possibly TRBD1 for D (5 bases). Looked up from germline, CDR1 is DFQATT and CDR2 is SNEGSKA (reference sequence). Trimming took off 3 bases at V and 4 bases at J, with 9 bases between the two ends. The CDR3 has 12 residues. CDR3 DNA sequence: TGCAGTGCTAGGAAGGGGATAGAGACCCAGTACTTC. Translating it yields CSARKGIETQYF.

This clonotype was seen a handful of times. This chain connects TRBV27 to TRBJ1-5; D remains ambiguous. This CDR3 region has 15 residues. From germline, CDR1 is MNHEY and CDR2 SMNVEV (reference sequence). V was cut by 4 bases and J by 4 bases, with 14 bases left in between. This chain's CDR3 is CASSSSPTSNQPQHF. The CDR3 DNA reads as TGTGCCAGCAGTTCCAGCCCCACGAGTAATCAGCCCCAGCATTTT.

The DNA for the CDR3 is TGCAGTGCTAGTGGCGGGACTAGCGGGAGATACAATGAGCAGTTCTTC. Translated: CSASGGTSGRYNEQFF. The V call is TRBV20-1, the J call TRBJ2-1; 14 bases are a match to TRBD2. Germline V CDR1 and CDR2: DFQATT, SNEGSKA (reference sequence). J lost 4 bases, V lost 3 bases, and 5 bases had no gene match. This CDR3 contains 16 residues.

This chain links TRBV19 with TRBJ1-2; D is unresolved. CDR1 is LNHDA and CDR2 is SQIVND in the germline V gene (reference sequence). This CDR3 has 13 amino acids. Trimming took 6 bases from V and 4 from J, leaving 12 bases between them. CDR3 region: CASSPTDPYGYTF. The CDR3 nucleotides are TGTGCCAGTAGCCCCACGGACCCCTATGGCTACACCTTC. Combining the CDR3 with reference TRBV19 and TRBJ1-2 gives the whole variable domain DGGITQSPKYLFRKEGQNVTLSCEQNLNHDAMYWYRQDPGQGLRLIYYSQIVNDFQKGDIAEGYSVSREKKESFPLTVTSAQKNPTAFYLCASSPTDPYGYTFGSGTRLTVV.

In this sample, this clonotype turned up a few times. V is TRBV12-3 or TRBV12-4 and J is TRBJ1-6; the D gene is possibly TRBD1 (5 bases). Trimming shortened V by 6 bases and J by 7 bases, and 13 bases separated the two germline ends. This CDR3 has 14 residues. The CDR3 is CASSPWGGNSPLHF. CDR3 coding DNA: TGTGCCAGCAGCCCCTGGGGCGGGAATTCACCCCTCCACTTT.

The DNA for the CDR3 is TGCAGCGTTGAAAGGGTAGCGGGATCTTCCTACAATGAGCAGTTCTTC. Its protein is CSVERVAGSSYNEQFF. The chain is built from TRBV29-1 and TRBJ2-1; 8 nucleotides line up with TRBD2. Germline V lookup: CDR1 SQVTM, CDR2 ANQGSEA. The V gene end was trimmed by 2 bases and the J gene end by 1 base; junction bases not matched to a gene: 7. The CDR3 covers 16 residues.

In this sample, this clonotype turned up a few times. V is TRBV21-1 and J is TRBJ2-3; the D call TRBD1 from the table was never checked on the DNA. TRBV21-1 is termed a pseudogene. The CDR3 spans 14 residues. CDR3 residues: CASSTESPGGTQYF. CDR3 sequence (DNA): TGTGCCAGCAGCACGGAATCGCCAGGGGGTACGCAGTATTTT.

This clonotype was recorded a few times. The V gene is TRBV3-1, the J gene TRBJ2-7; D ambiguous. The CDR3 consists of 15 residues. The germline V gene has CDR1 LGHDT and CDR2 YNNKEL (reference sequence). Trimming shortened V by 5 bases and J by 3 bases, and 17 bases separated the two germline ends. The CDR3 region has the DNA TGTGCCAGCAGCGCTAGGATGGGCCTTTACTACGAGCAGTACTTC. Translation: CASSARMGLYYEQYF.

CDR3 loop: CASSDASSQPQHF. CDR3 in DNA: TGTGCCAGCAGTGACGCCTCCTCTCAGCCCCAGCATTTT. V usage is TRBV2 and J usage is TRBJ1-5, with no clear D. Trimming took off 3 bases at V and 6 bases at J, with 9 bases between the two ends. There are 13 residues in the CDR3. Germline CDR1 and CDR2: SNHLY and FYNNEI.

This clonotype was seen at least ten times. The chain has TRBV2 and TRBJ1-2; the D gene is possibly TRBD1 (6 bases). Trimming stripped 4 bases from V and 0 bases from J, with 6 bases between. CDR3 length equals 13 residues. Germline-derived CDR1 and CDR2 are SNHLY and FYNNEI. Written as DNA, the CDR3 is TGTGCCAGCAGTGGGACAGCTAACTATGGCTACACCTTC. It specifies CASSGTANYGYTF.

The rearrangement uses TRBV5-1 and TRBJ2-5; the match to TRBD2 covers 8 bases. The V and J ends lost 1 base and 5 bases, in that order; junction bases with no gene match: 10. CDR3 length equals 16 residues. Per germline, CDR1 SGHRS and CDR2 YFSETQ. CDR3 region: CASSLMRSGKKETQYF. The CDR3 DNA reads TGCGCCAGCAGCTTGATGCGTAGCGGGAAAAAGGAGACCCAGTACTTC.

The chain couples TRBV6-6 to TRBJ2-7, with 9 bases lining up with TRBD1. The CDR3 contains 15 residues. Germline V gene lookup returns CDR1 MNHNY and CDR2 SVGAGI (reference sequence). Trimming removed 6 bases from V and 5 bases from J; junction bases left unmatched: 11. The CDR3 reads CASRAHRGLKNEQYF. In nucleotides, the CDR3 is TGTGCCAGCAGAGCTCACAGGGGGCTGAAGAACGAGCAGTACTTC.

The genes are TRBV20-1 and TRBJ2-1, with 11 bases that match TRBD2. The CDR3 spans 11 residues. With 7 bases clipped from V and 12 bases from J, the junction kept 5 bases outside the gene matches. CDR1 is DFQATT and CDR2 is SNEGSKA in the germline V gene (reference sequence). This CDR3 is CSGTSGSGQFF. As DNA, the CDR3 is TGCAGTGGGACTAGCGGGTCAGGGCAGTTCTTC.

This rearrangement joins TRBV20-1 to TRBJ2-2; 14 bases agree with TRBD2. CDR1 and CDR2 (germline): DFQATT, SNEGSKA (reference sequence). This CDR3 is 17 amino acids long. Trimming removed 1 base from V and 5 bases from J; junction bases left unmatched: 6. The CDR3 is CSARGTSGGSGTGELFF. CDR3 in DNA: TGCAGTGCTAGAGGGACTAGCGGGGGGTCGGGGACCGGGGAGCTGTTTTTT.

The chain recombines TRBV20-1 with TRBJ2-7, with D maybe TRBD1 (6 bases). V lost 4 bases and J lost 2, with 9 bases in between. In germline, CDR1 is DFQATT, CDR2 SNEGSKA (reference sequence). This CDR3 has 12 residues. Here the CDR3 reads CSAMKGAYEQYF. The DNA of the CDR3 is TGCAGTGCTATGAAGGGGGCCTACGAGCAGTACTTC.

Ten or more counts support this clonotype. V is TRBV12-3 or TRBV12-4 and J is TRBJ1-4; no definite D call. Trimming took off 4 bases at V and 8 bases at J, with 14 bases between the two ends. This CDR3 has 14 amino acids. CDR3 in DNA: TGTGCCAGCAGTTCGAGTCCCTCGGAGGAAAAACTGTTTTTT. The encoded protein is CASSSSPSEEKLFF.